A single T cell receptor (beta chain) is shown here with its context. Under the authors' procedure: Counts of nucleated cells, estimated from reference gene primer amplification, were obtained. Assay used: immunoSEQ multiplex PCR; TCRdb lists only in-frame clones, some missing. The DNA gave D and trimming, while V, J and clone size come from that table. The profile covers around 300,000 clones, with around nine tenths appearing a single time and roughly 1.1% taken by the ten largest. This entry belongs to a study of blood T cell repertoires in COVID-19. The age range of participants was about 18 to 90 years, with residence in about two dozen US areas. The CDR3 runs to 14 residues. Germline V gives CDR1 MNHEY, CDR2 SVGAGI. J was trimmed by 5 bases and V by 4 bases; bases with no gene match: 7.

The sample comprised PBMCs or T cells enriched from blood (not recorded which). This chain uses TRBV6-5 with TRBJ1-2; 7 bases line up with TRBD1. The sequence was obtained from a woman in her twenties or thirties who had recovered from COVID-19. The DNA of the CDR3 is TGTGCCAGCAGTTCACAGGGGTTGCGGTATGGCTACACCTTC. Its translation is CASSSQGLRYGYTF.